Following are 15 T cell receptor beta chains from one sample sequenced in a study of cytomegalovirus exposure and HLA in healthy donors (dated by TCRdb to 2016 to 2017). The library was produced with the immunoSEQ multiplex PCR assay. The multiplex PCR relied on a mix of 60 forward primers for TCR Vbeta segments and 13 reverse primers for TCR Jbeta segments. Drawn from immuneACCESS, this table holds only the in-frame rearrangements with V and J called that TCRdb kept. Clones are partly lost; checked studies trace under half to an unresolved V gene and leave the rest unexplained. The sample table includes tens of thousands of clones. The ten largest clones add up to approximately 3.9% of the sample. The sequenced sample was PBMCs. The origin of the receptors is a female donor in good health and CMV-seropositive.

V gene TRBV18 combines with J gene TRBJ1-1, with TRBD1 identical over 9 bases. The V and J ends lost 3 bases and 9 bases, in that order; junction bases with no gene match: 11. Germline V gene sequence: CDR1 KGHSH, CDR2 LQKENI. This CDR3 has 15 residues. DNA for the CDR3: TGTGCCAGCTCACCCGGGACAGGGAAGACCGGAAAAGCTTTCTTT. This gives the protein CASSPGTGKTGKAFF.

The chain couples TRBV4-2 to TRBJ2-2, with TRBD1 matching 12 bases. CDR3 length: 18 amino acids. With 4 bases clipped from V and 1 base from J, the junction kept 7 bases outside the gene matches. CDR1 is LGHNA and CDR2 is YNFKEQ in the germline V gene. The CDR3 sequence is CASSLMGQGARNTGELFF. The CDR3 coding sequence is TGTGCCAGCAGCCTTATGGGACAGGGGGCGCGGAACACCGGGGAGCTGTTTTTT.

The V call is TRBV19, the J call TRBJ1-1, with 9 bases that match TRBD1. V lost 1 base and J lost 5; bases outside the gene matches: 2. The CDR3 is 14 amino acids. Germline V gene sequence: CDR1 LNHDA, CDR2 SQIVND (reference sequence). CDR3 protein: CASSIGQGGTEAFF. In nucleotides, the CDR3 is TGTGCCAGTAGTATAGGACAGGGGGGAACTGAAGCTTTCTTT.

The genes are TRBV2 and TRBJ2-1, with 12 bases lining up with TRBD2. This CDR3 has 15 amino acids. V shed 6 bases and J 4 bases; nucleotides not matched to a gene: 4. Germline CDR1 and CDR2: SNHLY and FYNNEI. CDR3 coding DNA: TGTGCCAGCAGCCTAGCGGGAGGGGATTACAATGAGCAGTTCTTC. Protein product: CASSLAGGDYNEQFF.

The gene calls are TRBV6-5 and TRBJ2-2, with 8 bases aligning to TRBD1. The CDR3 has 14 amino acids. CDR1 is MNHEY, CDR2 SVGAGI, per germline. V was pared by 6 bases and J by 4 bases, with 4 bases of the junction left unmatched. The CDR3 here is CASREQGGTGELFF. CDR3 DNA sequence: TGTGCCAGCAGAGAACAGGGGGGCACCGGGGAGCTGTTTTTT.

The genes are TRBV7-2 and TRBJ2-7; TRBD2 matches 12 bases. The ends lost 1 base at V and 4 bases at J; junction bases unmatched: 5. The germline gives CDR1 SGHTA, CDR2 FQGNSA. There are 16 residues in the CDR3. CDR3 DNA: TGTGCCAGCAGCTTAGAGCTAGCGGGGGGGCTGTACGAGCAGTACTTC. This sequence encodes CASSLELAGGLYEQYF.

The rearrangement uses TRBV5-1 and TRBJ2-5; D perhaps matches TRBD2 (5 bases). Germline CDR1 SGHRS, CDR2 YFSETQ. CDR3 size: 12 residues. V was trimmed by 0 bases and J by 7 bases, leaving 7 bases between them. CDR3 in amino acids: CASSLVAGTQYF. CDR3 coding DNA: TGCGCCAGCAGCTTGGTGGCGGGGACCCAGTACTTC.

The chain employs TRBV29-1 and TRBJ2-5; TRBD1 aligns across 8 bases. The CDR3 is 12 residues long. V lost 7 bases to trimming and J lost 4 bases; unmatched junction nucleotides: 5. CDR1 and CDR2 (germline): SQVTM, ANQGSEA. This chain's CDR3 is CSADRGRETQYF. CDR3 DNA: TGCAGCGCAGACAGGGGTCGAGAGACCCAGTACTTC.

The J gene is TRBJ2-2, the V gene TRBV19, with 8 bases that match TRBD1. Germline V gene data show CDR1 as LNHDA and CDR2 as SQIVND (reference sequence). CDR3 length: 15 amino acids. Trimming removed 5 bases from V and 1 base from J; junction bases left unmatched: 3. In DNA form, the CDR3 reads TGTGCCAGTAGTCCGGACAGGGAGAACACCGGGGAGCTGTTTTTT. Translated: CASSPDRENTGELFF. Filled out from reference TRBV19 and TRBJ2-2, the complete variable domain reads DGGITQSPKYLFRKEGQNVTLSCEQNLNHDAMYWYRQDPGQGLRLIYYSQIVNDFQKGDIAEGYSVSREKKESFPLTVTSAQKNPTAFYLCASSPDRENTGELFFGEGSRLTVL.

The chain carries TRBV28 and TRBJ2-3; the D gene is possibly TRBD1 (6 bases). V dropped 8 bases and J dropped 2 bases, with 23 bases sitting between them. The CDR3 sequence is 17 residues long. Germline values: CDR1 MDHEN, CDR2 SYDVKM. CDR3 amino acids: CASGWVDRPPNTDTQYF. CDR3 coding DNA: TGTGCCAGCGGGTGGGTCGACAGGCCACCGAACACAGATACGCAGTATTTT.

The chain joins TRBV9 to TRBJ2-2; a weak D match, TRBD1 (5 bases). The V and J ends lost 0 bases and 4 bases respectively, with 13 bases between them. Germline-derived CDR1 and CDR2 are SGDLS and YYNGEE. CDR3 length: 16 amino acids. CDR3 region: CASSVVGASGTGELFF. In nucleotides, the CDR3 is TGTGCCAGCAGCGTAGTAGGGGCTTCGGGCACCGGGGAGCTGTTTTTT.

The rearrangement joins TRBV11-2 to TRBJ2-1; TRBD1 aligns across 10 bases. This CDR3 has 16 residues. Germline V gives CDR1 SGHAT, CDR2 FQNNGV. V trimming: 0 bases; J trimming: 6 bases; junction bases outside the gene matches: 5. The CDR3 DNA is TGTGCCAGCAGCTTAGAAAGGACAGGGGGTACCAATGAGCAGTTCTTC. It codes for CASSLERTGGTNEQFF.

The chain joins TRBV19 to TRBJ2-5; 7 nucleotides agree with TRBD2. Germline CDR1 reads LNHDA; CDR2 reads SQIVND (reference sequence). V gave up 10 bases and J gave up 0 bases; unmatched junction bases: 8. There are 14 residues in the CDR3. Written as DNA, the CDR3 is TGTGCCACTCGACTAGCCCACCACCAAGAGACCCAGTACTTC. It translates to CATRLAHHQETQYF.

V and J are TRBV5-1 and TRBJ2-1; D is perhaps TRBD2 (6 bases). The CDR3 is made up of 14 amino acids. Per germline, CDR1 SGHRS and CDR2 YFSETQ. Trimming cost V 3 bases and J 8 bases, with 15 bases left between them. The DNA of the CDR3 is TGCGCCAGCAGCTCGCCAGCGGGCCCGGATGAGCAGTTCTTC. Protein product: CASSSPAGPDEQFF. Full variable domain (rest looked up from reference TRBV5-1 and TRBJ2-1): KAGVTQTPRYLIKTRGQQVTLSCSPISGHRSVSWYQQTPGQGLQFLFEYFSETQRNKGNFPGRFSGRQFSNSRSEMNVSTLELGDSALYLCASSSPAGPDEQFFGPGTRLTVL.

The rearrangement links TRBV7-9 to TRBJ1-2; 8 positions match TRBD1. CDR1 and CDR2 from the germline V gene are SEHNR and FQNEAQ (reference sequence). V dropped 1 base and J dropped 3; count of bases not matched to a gene: 13. The CDR3 consists of 18 residues. CDR3 protein: CASSLERKGRGLHYGYTF. CDR3 coding DNA: TGTGCCAGCAGCTTAGAGCGTAAGGGCAGGGGGCTCCACTATGGCTACACCTTC.